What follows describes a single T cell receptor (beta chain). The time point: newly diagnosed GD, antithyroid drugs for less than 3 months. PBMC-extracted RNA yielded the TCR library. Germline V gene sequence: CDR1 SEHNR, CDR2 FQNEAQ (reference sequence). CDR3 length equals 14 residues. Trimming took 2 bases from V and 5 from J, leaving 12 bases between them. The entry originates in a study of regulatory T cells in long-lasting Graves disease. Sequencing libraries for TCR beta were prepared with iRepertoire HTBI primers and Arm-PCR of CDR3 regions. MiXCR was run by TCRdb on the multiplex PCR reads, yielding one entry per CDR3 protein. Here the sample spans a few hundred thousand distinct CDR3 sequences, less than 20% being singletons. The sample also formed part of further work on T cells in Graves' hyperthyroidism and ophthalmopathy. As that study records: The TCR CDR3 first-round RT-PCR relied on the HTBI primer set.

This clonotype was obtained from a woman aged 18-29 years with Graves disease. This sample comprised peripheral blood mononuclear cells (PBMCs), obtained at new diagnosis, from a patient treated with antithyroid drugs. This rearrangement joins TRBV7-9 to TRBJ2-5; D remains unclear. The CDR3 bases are TGTGCCAGCAGCTTACCGTCTAGGACCGAGACCCAGTACTTC. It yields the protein CASSLPSRTETQYF.